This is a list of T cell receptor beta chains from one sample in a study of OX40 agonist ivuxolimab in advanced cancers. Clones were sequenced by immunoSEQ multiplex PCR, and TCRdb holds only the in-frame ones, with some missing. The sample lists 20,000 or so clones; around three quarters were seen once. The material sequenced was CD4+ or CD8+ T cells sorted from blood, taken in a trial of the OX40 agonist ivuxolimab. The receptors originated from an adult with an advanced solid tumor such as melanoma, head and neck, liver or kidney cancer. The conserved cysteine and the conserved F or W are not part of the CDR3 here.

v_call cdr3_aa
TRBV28 ASSDRLAGSQETQY
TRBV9 ASSPTSGANNEQF
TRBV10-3 AISGQGHQPQH
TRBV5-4 ASSLTGLKSHEQY
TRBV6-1 ASSGLAGGPSEQY
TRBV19 ASRQEDNTGELF
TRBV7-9 ASSSPTIPQGTEAF
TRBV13 ASSPRGDSTDTQY
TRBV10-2 ASSGLAGATKTLQETQY
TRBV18 ASSLDRGTSGNTIY
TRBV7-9 ASSLGQGARETQY
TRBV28 ASSSPTDTQY
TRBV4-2 ASSPTLYSNQPQH
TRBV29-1 SATGGPADTQY
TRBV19 ASSIGWNTEAF
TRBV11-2 ASSYLETGDEQY
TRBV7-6 ASSLLGAGNTIY
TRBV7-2 ASIPHGRRPGELF
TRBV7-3 ASSQLGTAGELF
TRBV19 ASSIGLAGADTQY
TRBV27 ASSPDIKNIQY
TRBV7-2 ASSPLTGGLLDTEAF
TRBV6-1 ASSGHEQF
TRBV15 ATSWTRSYEQY
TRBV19 ASRGINTDTQY
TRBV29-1 SVRTSDYEQY
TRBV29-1 SVGATEAF
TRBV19 ASSNAVGGYEQY
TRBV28 ASSLDALNTEAF
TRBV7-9 ASSWAPGDYEQY
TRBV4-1 ASRLGGQGAVAGGYT
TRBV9 ASSAPPSHEQY
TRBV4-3 ASSHARGDNSPLH
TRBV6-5 ASSVTQGAGDTQY
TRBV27 ASSFTSAGELF
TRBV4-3 ASSQNLRGRTEAF
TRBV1 TSSHPGLAGVTGAGELF
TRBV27 ASSLWGQGTAEAF
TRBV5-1 ASSWTGVDEQF
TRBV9 ASSDPLIGTGFGGYT
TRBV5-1 ASSLQGVRTEAF
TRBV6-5 ASLSGQTYEQY
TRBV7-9 ASSHQNGQFSYGYT
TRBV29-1 SGLFNEQF
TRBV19 ASSIRQGLAGDLTNTGELF
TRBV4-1 ASSQLTGEKLF
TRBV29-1 SDGQVNTEAF
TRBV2 VGGLGGSTDTQY
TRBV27 ASSPGTVTEAF
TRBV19 ASSPSGLAGGQQETQY
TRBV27 ASSIGSYNEQF
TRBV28 ASRPVGGWGYEQY
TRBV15 ATSRARGLGEKLF
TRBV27 ATQGAGIGSYEQY